This TCR beta chain was documented in a study of CD8+CD57+ T cells in acquired aplastic anemia. Study context: Sorted CD4+ and CD8+ cells yielded roughly 3.4 ug of DNA on average. Some 11 million reads, on average, were obtained for CD4+ cells from healthy donors.

Genomic DNA, serving as template, underwent TCR beta VDJ and CDR3 profiling. TCRdb re-analysed the reads in MiXCR, keeping a single row per CDR3 protein. The sample includes 100,000 to 120,000 distinct CDR3 sequences, less than 65% of them seen just once. Overall study results and limits: Some 31 sequences, all CD8+ CDR3, were shared between patients and controls. Any difference that existed in CD8+ Simpson's diversity between patients and controls was not significant.

At least ten counts were recorded for this clonotype. The antigen remains undetermined. The sequenced sample was sorted CD4+, CD8+, or CD8+CD57+ T cells (not recorded which) from PBMCs. This clonotype was sampled from a human donor in good health, serving as a control.

DNA of the CDR3: TGTGCCAGCAGCTTAGCGCCTCTAGCGGGGGGGCCAAGCACAGATACGCAGTATTTT. It codes for CASSLAPLAGGPSTDTQYF. The chain is built from TRBV11-1 and TRBJ2-3; 12 nucleotides line up with TRBD2. Germline trimming cut 0 bases from V and 0 bases from J; bases unmatched to any gene: 7. Germline CDR1 reads SGHAT; CDR2 reads FQDESV (reference sequence). The CDR3 loop spans 19 amino acids.